The clone carrying this TCR beta chain was seen once. These data originate in a study of blood T cell repertoires in COVID-19. About the research overall: Some COVID-19 samples were acute and others convalescent; all came from the United States, Italy and Spain.

Generated by immunoSEQ multiplex PCR, the TCRdb table keeps only in-frame clones and is missing some. The sample records about 100,000 clones, 80% to 90% being singletons. The CDR3 is made up of 12 amino acids. Germline V gene data show CDR1 as MDHEN and CDR2 as SYDVKM. The ends lost 5 bases at V and 12 bases at J; junction bases unmatched: 9. This receptor was obtained from a woman of 80 years or more with acute or convalescent COVID-19. The V gene is TRBV28, the J gene TRBJ1-1, with 7 bases identical to TRBD1. The sequencing input was peripheral blood. The CDR3 here is CASSEQGKKTFF. The CDR3 DNA sequence: TGTGCCAGCAGTGAACAGGGGAAAAAGACTTTCTTT. Complete variable domain (other parts from reference TRBV28 and TRBJ1-1): DVKVTQSSRYLVKRTGEKVFLECVQDMDHENMFWYRQDPGLGLRLIYFSYDVKMKEKGDIPEGYSVSREKKERFSLILESASTNQTSMYLCASSEQGKKTFFGQGTRLTVV.